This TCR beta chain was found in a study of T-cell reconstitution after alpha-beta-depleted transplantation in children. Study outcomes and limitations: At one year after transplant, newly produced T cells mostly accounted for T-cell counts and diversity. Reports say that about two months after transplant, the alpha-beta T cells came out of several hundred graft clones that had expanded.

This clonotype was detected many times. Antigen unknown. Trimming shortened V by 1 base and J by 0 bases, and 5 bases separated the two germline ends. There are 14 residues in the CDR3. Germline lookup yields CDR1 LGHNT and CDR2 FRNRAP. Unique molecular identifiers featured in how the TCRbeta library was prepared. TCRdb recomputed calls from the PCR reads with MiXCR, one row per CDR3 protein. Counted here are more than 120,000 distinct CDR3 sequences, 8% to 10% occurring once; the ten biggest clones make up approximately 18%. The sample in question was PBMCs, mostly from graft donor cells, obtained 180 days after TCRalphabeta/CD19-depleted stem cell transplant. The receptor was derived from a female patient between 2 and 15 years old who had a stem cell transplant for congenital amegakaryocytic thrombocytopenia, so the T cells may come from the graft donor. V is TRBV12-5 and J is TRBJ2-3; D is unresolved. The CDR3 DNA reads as TGTGCTAGTGGTTTGGACGGTAGCACAGATACGCAGTATTTT. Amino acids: CASGLDGSTDTQYF.